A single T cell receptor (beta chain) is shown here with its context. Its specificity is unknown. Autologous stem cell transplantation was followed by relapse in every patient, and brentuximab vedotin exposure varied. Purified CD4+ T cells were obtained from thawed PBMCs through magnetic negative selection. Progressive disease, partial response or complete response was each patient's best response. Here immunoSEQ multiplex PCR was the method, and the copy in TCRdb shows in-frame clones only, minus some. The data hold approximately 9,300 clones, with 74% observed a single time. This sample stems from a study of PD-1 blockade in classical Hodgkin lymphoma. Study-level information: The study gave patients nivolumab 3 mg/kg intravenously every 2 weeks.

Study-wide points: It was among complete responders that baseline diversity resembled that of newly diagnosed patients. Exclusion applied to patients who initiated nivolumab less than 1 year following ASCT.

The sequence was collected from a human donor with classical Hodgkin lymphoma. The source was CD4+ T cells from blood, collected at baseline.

In DNA, the CDR3 is TGTGCCAGCAGCTTACCGCCTGAGACCCAGTACTTC. Translating gives CASSLPPETQYF. This sequence joins TRBV7-2 and TRBJ2-5; D remains ambiguous. Deletions cut 2 bases from V and 5 bases from J, with 6 bases between. Per the germline V gene, CDR1 is SGHTA and CDR2 is FQGNSA. CDR3 length equals 12 residues.